This T cell receptor beta chain was identified in a study of regulatory T cells in long-lasting Graves disease. Overall study: Antithyroid drugs had been taken by newly diagnosed Graves' patients for under 3 months. Findings of the study overall: Only a small sample size was used, which may have cut accuracy.

In building TCR beta libraries, iRepertoire HTBI primers were used together with Arm-PCR of CDR3 regions. A single record per CDR3 protein comes from TCRdb applying MiXCR to the multiplex PCR reads. The table includes about 610,000 distinct CDR3 sequences, 15% to 20% detected once. Time point defined: newly diagnosed GD, antithyroid drugs for less than 3 months. The TCR library was prepared using RNA isolated from PBMCs. V lost 8 bases to trimming and J lost 4 bases, with 12 bases between them. CDR3 size: 13 residues. This clonotype came up a few times. As yet, its antigen is unknown. This same sample was also part of a study on T cells in Graves' hyperthyroidism and ophthalmopathy. That paper adds: Blood samples included most of the expanded thyroid clonotypes exceeding 0.001.

The rearrangement links TRBV12-3 or TRBV12-4 to TRBJ1-5; D gene unclear. This receptor was obtained from a man between 18 and 35 years old with Graves disease. This specimen consisted of peripheral blood mononuclear cells (PBMCs), obtained at new diagnosis, from a patient treated with antithyroid drugs. For the CDR3, the DNA is TGTGCCAGCTCGGTAGGGTGGAATCAGCCCCAGCATTTT. Its translation is CASSVGWNQPQHF.